What follows is one T cell receptor beta chain and its context. Germline values: CDR1 SGHAT, CDR2 FQNNGV. V shed 5 bases and J shed 8 bases, with 21 bases lying between them. CDR3 length: 15 amino acids. These data belong to a study of cytomegalovirus exposure and HLA in healthy donors. The PCR made use of 60 Vbeta and 13 Jbeta primers. Using immunoSEQ multiplex PCR, the repertoire was profiled, and TCRdb retains in-frame clones only, with some absent. The sample records about 140,000 clones, about 80% being singletons. This TCR was recovered from a middle-aged man in good health and CMV-seronegative. Sequenced sample: PBMCs. The chain employs TRBV11-2 and TRBJ1-1, with a tentative D call TRBD1 (6 bases). The CDR3 loop reads CASSPELPGGLEAFF. The CDR3 DNA is TGTGCCAGCAGCCCCGAGTTACCGGGGGGCCTAGAAGCTTTCTTT.